These 12 T cell receptor beta chains were all obtained from the same sample, sequenced in a study of blood T cell repertoires in COVID-19. Repertoires were generated with immunoSEQ multiplex PCR, while TCRdb's copy carries only in-frame clones and drops some. The sample records 200,000 to 250,000 clones, 86% being singletons. The specimen sequenced was PBMCs or T cells enriched from blood (not recorded which). The receptors stem from a woman aged 50 to 60 who had recovered from COVID-19.

The J gene is TRBJ2-2, the V gene TRBV29-1; D unclear. Germline CDR1 reads SQVTM; CDR2 reads ANQGSEA. V dropped 5 bases and J dropped 2 bases, with 12 bases sitting between them. This CDR3 is built from 14 residues. For the CDR3, the DNA is TGCAGCGTTCTGTATCCGTCTAACACCGGGGAGCTGTTTTTT. Protein product: CSVLYPSNTGELFF.

The chain has TRBV10-1 and TRBJ2-5, with 13 bases fitting TRBD2. CDR3 length equals 15 residues. Germline CDR1 and CDR2: WNHNN and SYGVQD (reference sequence). The V and J ends lost 5 bases and 3 bases, in that order; junction bases with no gene match: 3. CDR3 in DNA: TGCGCCAGCAGTTCCGGGACTAGCGGGGAAGAGACCCAGTACTTC. Translating it yields CASSSGTSGEETQYF.

The genes are TRBV27 and TRBJ2-5, with 7 nucleotides matching TRBD1. The germline gives CDR1 MNHEY, CDR2 SMNVEV (reference sequence). CDR3 length: 14 residues. Trimming cost V 8 bases and J 5 bases; bases outside gene matches: 11. The CDR3 DNA sequence: TGTGCCAGCGGACAACAGGGGAGTAGGGAGACCCAGTACTTC. Translating it yields CASGQQGSRETQYF.

In nucleotides, the CDR3 is TGCGCCAGCAGCCCGGGTGGGACAGGGGTAGGGGAAAAACTGTTTTTT. Protein sequence: CASSPGGTGVGEKLFF. V is TRBV4-3 and J is TRBJ1-4; 10 nucleotides line up with TRBD1. V lost 4 bases and J lost 8; bases outside the gene matches: 10. Germline CDR1 is LGHNA and CDR2 is YSLEER. This CDR3 spans 16 amino acids.

This chain connects TRBV6-5 to TRBJ1-5, with 7 bases that match TRBD1. Germline V gene sequence: CDR1 MNHEY, CDR2 SVGAGI. The length of the CDR3 is 15 residues. V lost 6 bases, J lost 0 bases, and 5 bases stayed unmatched. The CDR3 nucleotides are TGTGCCAGCAGAGAGGACAGGAGTAGCAATCAGCCCCAGCATTTT. The encoded protein is CASREDRSSNQPQHF.

V gene TRBV4-1 combines with J gene TRBJ2-2; 10 bases are a match to TRBD1. Germline V gene lookup returns CDR1 MGHRA and CDR2 YSYEKL. This CDR3 is 17 amino acids long. V lost 2 bases to trimming and J lost 6 bases; unmatched junction nucleotides: 9. The CDR3 sequence is CASSQKIPGQGSGELFF. Here the CDR3 DNA reads TGCGCCAGCAGCCAAAAAATTCCGGGACAGGGGTCCGGGGAGCTGTTTTTT.

The J gene is TRBJ2-7, the V gene TRBV9; possibly TRBD2 for D (5 bases). Germline loops: CDR1 SGDLS, CDR2 YYNGEE. With 2 bases removed from V and 2 bases from J, the gap between germline ends came to 14 bases. This CDR3 contains 15 residues. Here the CDR3 reads CASSVGESSAYEQYF. In DNA form, the CDR3 reads TGTGCCAGCAGCGTCGGGGAGAGTTCCGCCTACGAGCAGTACTTC.

The J gene is TRBJ2-7, the V gene TRBV6-4, with 11 bases that match TRBD2. CDR1 is MRHNA, CDR2 SNTAGT, per germline. The CDR3 loop spans 23 amino acids. After removal of 2 bases from V and 2 bases from J, the junction contained 26 bases not matched to a gene. The CDR3 sequence is CASSDLTMDGTSGRTGPPYEQYF. Written as DNA, the CDR3 is TGTGCCAGCAGTGACCTAACTATGGACGGAACTAGCGGGAGAACCGGCCCCCCCTACGAGCAGTACTTC.

The V gene is TRBV15, the J gene TRBJ1-1; 8 bases are a match to TRBD1. Germline CDR1 is LNHNV and CDR2 is YYDKDF (reference sequence). The CDR3 length is 15 residues. Trimming at V came to 2 bases and at J to 2 bases, leaving 4 bases not matched to a gene. DNA of the CDR3: TGTGCCACCAGCAGAAGACAGGGGCTTAACACTGAAGCTTTCTTT. As protein: CATSRRQGLNTEAFF.

This clone was observed once. The chain carries TRBV7-2 and TRBJ1-1, with TRBD1 matching over 7 bases. The CDR3 is made up of 15 amino acids. Trimming cost V 5 bases and J 11 bases; bases outside gene matches: 17. Germline CDR1 is SGHTA and CDR2 is FQGNSA. This chain's CDR3 is CASSEIHTDRASAFF. The CDR3 coding sequence is TGTGCCAGCAGCGAAATACACACTGACAGGGCGTCTGCTTTCTTT.

This sequence joins TRBV7-9 and TRBJ1-4; 11 positions match TRBD1. V was clipped by 1 base and J by 7 bases; unmatched bases: 2. Germline CDR1 SEHNR, CDR2 FQNEAQ (reference sequence). The CDR3 is 15 residues long. The DNA of the CDR3 is TGTGCCAGCAGCTTAGGGACAGGGGGCGTTGAAAAACTGTTTTTT. Encoded protein: CASSLGTGGVEKLFF.

The CDR3: CASSPDSQPQHF. The DNA of the CDR3 is TGTGCCAGCAGCCCGGACAGTCAGCCCCAGCATTTT. The chain links TRBV7-8 to TRBJ1-5, with a weak D call TRBD1 (6 bases). V lost 5 bases and J lost 6, with 8 bases in between. Germline CDR1 is SGHVS and CDR2 is FQNEAQ. This CDR3 has 12 residues.